The next 3 T cell receptor beta chains were all read from a single sample in a study of T cell clonality in common variable immunodeficiency. Produced via immunoSEQ multiplex PCR; TCRdb's table is partial and in-frame only. The sample has 45,000 to 55,000 clones, none seen only once. The sequenced sample consisted of peripheral blood mononuclear cells. These receptors all come from a person aged 18 to 75 in good health.

This clone was detected ten times or more. The read falls 3 residues short of the CDR3 end, and the missing part is taken from the germline J gene. The chain employs TRBV6-2 or TRBV6-3 and TRBJ2-3; the match to TRBD2 covers 11 bases. There are 17 residues in the CDR3. Per the germline V gene, CDR1 is MNHEY and CDR2 is SVGEGT. V gave up 0 bases and J gave up 6 bases; unmatched junction bases: 8. Incomplete CDR3 DNA: TGTGCCAGCAGTTACTCGGTAGCGGGAGGGCCCTCCGATACG. Translation gives CASSYSVAGGPSDT. The entire CDR3 is CASSYSVAGGPSDTQYF.

This clone was counted at least ten times. Read coverage stops 3 residues before the CDR3 terminus; the germline J gene supplies the remainder. The chain carries TRBV23-1 and TRBJ1-4; 10 bases fit TRBD1. TRBV23-1 is an open reading frame whose function is uncertain. This CDR3 has 14 amino acids. The CDR3 spells CVKTGGGTNEKLFF. The sequenced CDR3 bases are TGCGTCAAGACAGGGGGCGGGACTAATGAAAAA.

This clone was seen at least ten times. The read terminates 3 residues before the CDR3 end, so the remaining end is supplied by the germline J gene. The gene calls are TRBV7-2 and TRBJ2-4; 10 bases match TRBD1. The trim removed 2 bases at V and 9 bases at J, leaving 7 bases unmatched. The CDR3 has 15 residues. CDR1 SGHTA and CDR2 FQGNSA come from the germline V gene. The CDR3 here is CASSLTGTGVGIQYF. The sequenced part of the CDR3 DNA is TGTGCCAGCAGCTTAACCGGGACAGGGGTTGGCATT.